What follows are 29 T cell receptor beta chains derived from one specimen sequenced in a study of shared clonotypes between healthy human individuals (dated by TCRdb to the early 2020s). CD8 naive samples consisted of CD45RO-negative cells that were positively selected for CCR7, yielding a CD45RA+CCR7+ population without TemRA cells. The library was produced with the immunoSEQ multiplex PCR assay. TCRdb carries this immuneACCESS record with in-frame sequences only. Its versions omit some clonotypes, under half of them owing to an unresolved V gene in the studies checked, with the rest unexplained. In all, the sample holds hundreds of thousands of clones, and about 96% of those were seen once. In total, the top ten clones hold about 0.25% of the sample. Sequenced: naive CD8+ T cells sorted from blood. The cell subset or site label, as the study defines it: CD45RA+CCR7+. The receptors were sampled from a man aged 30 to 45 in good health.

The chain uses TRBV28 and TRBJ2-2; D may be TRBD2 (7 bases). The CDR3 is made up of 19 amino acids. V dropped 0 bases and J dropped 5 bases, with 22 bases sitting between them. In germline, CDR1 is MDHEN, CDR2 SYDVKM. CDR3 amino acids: CASSLWSAGAQFRTGELFF. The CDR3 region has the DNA TGTGCCAGCAGTTTATGGAGTGCGGGGGCCCAATTTCGGACCGGGGAGCTGTTTTTT. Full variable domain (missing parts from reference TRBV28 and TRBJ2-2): DVKVTQSSRYLVKRTGEKVFLECVQDMDHENMFWYRQDPGLGLRLIYFSYDVKMKEKGDIPEGYSVSREKKERFSLILESASTNQTSMYLCASSLWSAGAQFRTGELFFGEGSRLTVL.

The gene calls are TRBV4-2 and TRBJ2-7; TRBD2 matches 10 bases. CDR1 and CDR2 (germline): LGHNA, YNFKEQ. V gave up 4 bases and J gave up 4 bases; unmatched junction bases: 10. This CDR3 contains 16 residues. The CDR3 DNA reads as TGTGCCAGCAGCCGAACCGCTAGCGGGAGTCTATACGAGCAGTACTTC. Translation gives CASSRTASGSLYEQYF.

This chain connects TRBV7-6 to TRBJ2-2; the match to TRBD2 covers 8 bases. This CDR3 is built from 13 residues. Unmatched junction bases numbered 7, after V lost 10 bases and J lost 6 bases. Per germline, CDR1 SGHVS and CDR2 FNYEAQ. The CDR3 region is CATQNSGAGELFF. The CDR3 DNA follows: TGTGCCACCCAGAATAGCGGGGCCGGGGAGCTGTTTTTT. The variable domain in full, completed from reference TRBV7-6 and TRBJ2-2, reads GAGVSQSPRYKVTKRGQDVALRCDPISGHVSLYWYRQALGQGPEFLTYFNYEAQQDKSGLPNDRFSAERPEGSISTLTIQRTEQRDSAMYRCATQNSGAGELFFGEGSRLTVL.

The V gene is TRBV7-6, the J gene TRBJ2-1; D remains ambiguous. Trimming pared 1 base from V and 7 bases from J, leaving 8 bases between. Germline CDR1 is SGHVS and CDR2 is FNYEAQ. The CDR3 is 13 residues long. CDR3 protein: CASSLDPGNEQFF. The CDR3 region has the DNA TGTGCCAGCAGCTTAGATCCCGGGAATGAGCAGTTCTTC. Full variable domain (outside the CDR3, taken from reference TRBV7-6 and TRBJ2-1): GAGVSQSPRYKVTKRGQDVALRCDPISGHVSLYWYRQALGQGPEFLTYFNYEAQQDKSGLPNDRFSAERPEGSISTLTIQRTEQRDSAMYRCASSLDPGNEQFFGPGTRLTVL.

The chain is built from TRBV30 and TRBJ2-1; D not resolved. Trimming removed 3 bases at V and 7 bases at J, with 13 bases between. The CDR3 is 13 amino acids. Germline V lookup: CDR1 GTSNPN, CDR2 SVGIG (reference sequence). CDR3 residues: CAWSPIQWNEQFF. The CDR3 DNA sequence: TGTGCCTGGAGCCCTATCCAATGGAATGAGCAGTTCTTC.

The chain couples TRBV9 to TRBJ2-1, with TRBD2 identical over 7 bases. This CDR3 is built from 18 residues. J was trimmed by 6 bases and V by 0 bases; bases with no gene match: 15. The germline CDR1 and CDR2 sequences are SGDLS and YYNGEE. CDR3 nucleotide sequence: TGTGCCAGCAGCGTAGCCGTTAAGGGCGGGAGATCTTCCAATGAGCAGTTCTTC. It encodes CASSVAVKGGRSSNEQFF.

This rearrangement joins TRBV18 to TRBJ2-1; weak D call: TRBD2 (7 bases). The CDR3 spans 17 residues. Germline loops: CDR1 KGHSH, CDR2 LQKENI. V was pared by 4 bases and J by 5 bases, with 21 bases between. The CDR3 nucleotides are TGTGCCAGCTCACGTGGGACACGGGGGGCGCAGAACAATGAGCAGTTCTTC. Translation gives CASSRGTRGAQNNEQFF.

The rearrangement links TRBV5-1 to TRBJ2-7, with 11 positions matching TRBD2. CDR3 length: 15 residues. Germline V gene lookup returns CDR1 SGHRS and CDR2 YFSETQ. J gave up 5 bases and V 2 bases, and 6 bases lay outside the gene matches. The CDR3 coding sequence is TGCGCCAGCAGCTTTGTCGGGACTAGCGGAGACGAGCAGTACTTC. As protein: CASSFVGTSGDEQYF.

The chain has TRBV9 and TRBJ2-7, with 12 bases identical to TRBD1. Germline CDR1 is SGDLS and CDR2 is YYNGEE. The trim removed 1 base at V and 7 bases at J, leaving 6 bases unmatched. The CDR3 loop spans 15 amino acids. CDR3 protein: CASSVRGQGAEEQYF. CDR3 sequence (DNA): TGTGCCAGCAGCGTAAGGGGACAGGGGGCAGAGGAGCAGTACTTC.

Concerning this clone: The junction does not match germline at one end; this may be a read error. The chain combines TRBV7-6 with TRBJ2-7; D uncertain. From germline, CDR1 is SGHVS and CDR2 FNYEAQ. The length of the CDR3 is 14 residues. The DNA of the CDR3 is TGTGCCAGCAGCTTGGGTGATTCGAATGGAGCTTGGGTCTTC. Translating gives CASSLGDSNGAWVF.

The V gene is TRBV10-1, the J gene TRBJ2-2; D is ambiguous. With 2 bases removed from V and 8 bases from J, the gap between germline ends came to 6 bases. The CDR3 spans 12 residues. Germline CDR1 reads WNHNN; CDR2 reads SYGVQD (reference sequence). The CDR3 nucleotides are TGCGCCAGCAGTGAGGGGTCGGGGGAGCTGTTTTTT. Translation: CASSEGSGELFF.

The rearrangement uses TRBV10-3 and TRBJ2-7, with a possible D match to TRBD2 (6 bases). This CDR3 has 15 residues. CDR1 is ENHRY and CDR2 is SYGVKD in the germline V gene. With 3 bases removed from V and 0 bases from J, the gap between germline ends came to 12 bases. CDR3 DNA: TGTGCCATCAGTGACAGGACGGACTACTCCTACGAGCAGTACTTC. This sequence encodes CAISDRTDYSYEQYF.

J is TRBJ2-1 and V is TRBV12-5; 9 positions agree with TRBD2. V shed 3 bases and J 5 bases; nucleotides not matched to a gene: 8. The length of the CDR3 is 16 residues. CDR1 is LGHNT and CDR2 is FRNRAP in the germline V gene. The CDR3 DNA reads TGTGCTAGTGGTTTCATAAGCGGGAGGAATGACAATGAGCAGTTCTTC. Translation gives CASGFISGRNDNEQFF.

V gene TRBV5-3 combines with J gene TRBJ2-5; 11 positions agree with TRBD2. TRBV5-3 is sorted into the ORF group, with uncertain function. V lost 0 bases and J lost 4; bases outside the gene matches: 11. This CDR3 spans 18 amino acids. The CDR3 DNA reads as TGTGCCAGAAGCTTGGCGATACTAGCGGGAGCTGAGGCAGAGACCCAGTACTTC. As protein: CARSLAILAGAEAETQYF.

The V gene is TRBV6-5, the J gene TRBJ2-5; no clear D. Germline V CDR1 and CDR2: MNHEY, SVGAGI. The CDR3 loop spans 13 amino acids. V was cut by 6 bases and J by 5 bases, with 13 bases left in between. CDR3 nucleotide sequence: TGTGCCAGCAGGCCCCTATTGAGGGAGACCCAGTACTTC. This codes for CASRPLLRETQYF.

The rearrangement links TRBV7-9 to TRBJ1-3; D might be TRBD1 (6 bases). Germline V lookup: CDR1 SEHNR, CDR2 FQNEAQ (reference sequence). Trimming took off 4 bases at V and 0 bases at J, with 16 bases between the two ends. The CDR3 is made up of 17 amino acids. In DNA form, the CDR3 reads TGTGCCAGCAGCTCAACATGGGGACACCCCTCTGGAAACACCATATATTTT. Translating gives CASSSTWGHPSGNTIYF.

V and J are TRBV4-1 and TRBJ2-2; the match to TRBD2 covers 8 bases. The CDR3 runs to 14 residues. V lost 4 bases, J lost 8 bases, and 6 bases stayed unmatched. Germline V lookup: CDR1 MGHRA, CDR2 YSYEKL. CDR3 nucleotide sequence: TGCGCCAGCAGCCTGACAAGCGGGAGTGGGGAGCTGTTTTTT. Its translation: CASSLTSGSGELFF.

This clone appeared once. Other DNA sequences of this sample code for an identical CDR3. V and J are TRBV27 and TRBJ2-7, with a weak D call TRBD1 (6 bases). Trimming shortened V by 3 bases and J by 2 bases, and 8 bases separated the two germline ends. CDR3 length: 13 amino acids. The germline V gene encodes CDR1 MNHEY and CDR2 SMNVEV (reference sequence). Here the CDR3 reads CASSFNRAYEQYF. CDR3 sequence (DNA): TGTGCCAGCAGTTTTAACAGGGCCTACGAGCAGTACTTC.

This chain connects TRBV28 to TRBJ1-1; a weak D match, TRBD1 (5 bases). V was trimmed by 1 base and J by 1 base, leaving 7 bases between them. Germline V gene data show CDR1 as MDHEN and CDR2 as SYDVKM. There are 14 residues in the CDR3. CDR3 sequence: CASSLFGGNTEAFF. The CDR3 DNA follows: TGTGCCAGCAGTTTATTTGGGGGGAACACTGAAGCTTTCTTT.

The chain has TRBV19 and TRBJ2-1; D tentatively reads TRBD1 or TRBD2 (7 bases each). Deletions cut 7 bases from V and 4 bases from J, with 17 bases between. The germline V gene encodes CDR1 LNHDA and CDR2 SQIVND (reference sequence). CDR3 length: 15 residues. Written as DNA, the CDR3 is TGTGCCAGTACCGCCAGGGGGGGCTCTTACAATGAGCAGTTCTTC. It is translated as CASTARGGSYNEQFF.

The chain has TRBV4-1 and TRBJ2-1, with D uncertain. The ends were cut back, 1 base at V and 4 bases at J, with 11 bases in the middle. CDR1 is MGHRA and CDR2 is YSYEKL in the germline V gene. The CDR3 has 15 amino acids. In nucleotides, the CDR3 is TGCGCCAGCAGCCAAGTTAAGGAGAGATACAATGAGCAGTTCTTC. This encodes CASSQVKERYNEQFF.

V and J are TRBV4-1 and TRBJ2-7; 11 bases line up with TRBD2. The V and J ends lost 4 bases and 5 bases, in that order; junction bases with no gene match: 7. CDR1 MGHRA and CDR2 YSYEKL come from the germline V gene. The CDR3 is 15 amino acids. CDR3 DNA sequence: TGCGCCAGCAGCCGCTTACTAGCGGGAGACCACGAGCAGTACTTC. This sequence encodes CASSRLLAGDHEQYF.

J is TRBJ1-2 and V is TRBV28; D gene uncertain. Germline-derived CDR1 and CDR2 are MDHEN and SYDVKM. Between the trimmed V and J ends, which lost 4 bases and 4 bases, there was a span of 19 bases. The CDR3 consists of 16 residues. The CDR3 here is CASSSTPPDLTYGYTF. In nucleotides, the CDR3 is TGTGCCAGCAGTTCCACCCCGCCGGACCTAACCTATGGCTACACCTTC.

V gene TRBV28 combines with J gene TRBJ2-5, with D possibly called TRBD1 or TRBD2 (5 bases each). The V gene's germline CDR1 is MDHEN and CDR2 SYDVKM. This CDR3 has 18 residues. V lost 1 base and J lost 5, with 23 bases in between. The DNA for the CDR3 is TGTGCCAGCAGTTTATCCGGGGCCGGGACCCAAGCCGGGGAGACCCAGTACTTC. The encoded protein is CASSLSGAGTQAGETQYF.

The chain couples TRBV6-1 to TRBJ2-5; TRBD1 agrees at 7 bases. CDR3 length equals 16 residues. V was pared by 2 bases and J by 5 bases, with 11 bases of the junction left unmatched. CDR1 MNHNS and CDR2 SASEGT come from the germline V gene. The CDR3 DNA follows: TGTGCCAGCAGTGAATATCGGACAGGTGGGTGGGAGACCCAGTACTTC. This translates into CASSEYRTGGWETQYF.

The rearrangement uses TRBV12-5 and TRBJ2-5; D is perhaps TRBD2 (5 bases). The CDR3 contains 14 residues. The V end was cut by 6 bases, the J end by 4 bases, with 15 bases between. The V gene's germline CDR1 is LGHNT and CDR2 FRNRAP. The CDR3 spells CASGPTAGAETQYF. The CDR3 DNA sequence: TGTGCTAGTGGACCCACGGCGGGCGCAGAGACCCAGTACTTC.

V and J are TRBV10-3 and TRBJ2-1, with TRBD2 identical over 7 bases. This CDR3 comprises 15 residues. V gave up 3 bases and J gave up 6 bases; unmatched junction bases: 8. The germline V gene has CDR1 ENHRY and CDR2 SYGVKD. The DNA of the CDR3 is TGTGCCATCAGTGATTGGGAGGGCCAGAGCAATGAGCAGTTCTTC. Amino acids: CAISDWEGQSNEQFF.

CDR3 residues: CASSSQTSGKYEQYF. The DNA for the CDR3 is TGTGCCAGCAGCTCACAGACTAGCGGGAAATACGAGCAGTACTTC. This sequence joins TRBV7-9 and TRBJ2-7, with TRBD2 identical over 11 bases. The CDR3 contains 15 residues. CDR1 and CDR2 from the germline V gene are SEHNR and FQNEAQ (reference sequence). The junction had 6 bases not matched to a gene; V was cut back by 4 bases and J by 4 bases.

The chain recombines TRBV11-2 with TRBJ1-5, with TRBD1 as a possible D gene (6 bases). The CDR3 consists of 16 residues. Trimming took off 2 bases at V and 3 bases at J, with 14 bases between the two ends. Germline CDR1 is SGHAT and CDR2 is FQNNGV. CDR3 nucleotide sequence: TGTGCCAGCAGCTTATGGGGGGGGCTTGCCAATCAGCCCCAGCATTTT. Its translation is CASSLWGGLANQPQHF. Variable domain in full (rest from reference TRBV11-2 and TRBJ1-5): EAGVAQSPRYKIIEKRQSVAFWCNPISGHATLYWYQQILGQGPKLLIQFQNNGVVDDSQLPKDRFSAERLKGVDSTLKIQPAKLEDSAVYLCASSLWGGLANQPQHFGDGTRLSIL.